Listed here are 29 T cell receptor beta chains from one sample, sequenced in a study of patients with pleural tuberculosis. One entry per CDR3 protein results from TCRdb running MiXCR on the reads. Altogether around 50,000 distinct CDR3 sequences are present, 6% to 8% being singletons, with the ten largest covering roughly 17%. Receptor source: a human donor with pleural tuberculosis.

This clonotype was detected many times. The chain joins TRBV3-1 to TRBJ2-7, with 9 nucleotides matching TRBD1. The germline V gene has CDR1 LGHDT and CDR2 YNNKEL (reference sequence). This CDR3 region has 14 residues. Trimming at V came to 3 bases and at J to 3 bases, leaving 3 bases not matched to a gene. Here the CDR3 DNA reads TGTGCCAGCAGCCACCGGGACAGGGACTACGAGCAGTACTTC. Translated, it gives CASSHRDRDYEQYF.

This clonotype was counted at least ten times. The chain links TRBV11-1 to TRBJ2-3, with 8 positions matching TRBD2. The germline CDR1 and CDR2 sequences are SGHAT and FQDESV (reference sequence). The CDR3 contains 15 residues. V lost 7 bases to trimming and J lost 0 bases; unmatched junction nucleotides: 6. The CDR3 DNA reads TGTGCCAGCACCCGGGCTAGCGGGAGCACAGATACGCAGTATTTT. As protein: CASTRASGSTDTQYF.

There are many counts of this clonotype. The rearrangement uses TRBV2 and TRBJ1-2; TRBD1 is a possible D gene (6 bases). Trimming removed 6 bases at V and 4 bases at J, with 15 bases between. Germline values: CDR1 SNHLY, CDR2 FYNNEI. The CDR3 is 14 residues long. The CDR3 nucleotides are TGTGCCAGCAGGGCCTCTGGGGGCGGCTATGGCTACACCTTC. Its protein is CASRASGGGYGYTF.

The CDR3 is CASSVGRDHSYEQYF. Written as DNA, the CDR3 is TGTGCCAGCAGCGTAGGGAGGGACCACTCCTACGAGCAGTACTTC. The chain uses TRBV9 and TRBJ2-7; D perhaps matches TRBD2 (6 bases). CDR3 size: 15 residues. CDR1 is SGDLS and CDR2 is YYNGEE in the germline V gene. The V gene lost 0 bases and the J gene lost 0 bases, with 10 bases spanning the gap. The full variable domain, rest sourced from reference TRBV9 and TRBJ2-7, is DSGVTQTPKHLITATGQRVTLRCSPRSGDLSVYWYQQSLDQGLQFLIQYYNGEERAKGNILERFSAQQFPDLHSELNLSSLELGDSALYFCASSVGRDHSYEQYFGPGTRLTVT.

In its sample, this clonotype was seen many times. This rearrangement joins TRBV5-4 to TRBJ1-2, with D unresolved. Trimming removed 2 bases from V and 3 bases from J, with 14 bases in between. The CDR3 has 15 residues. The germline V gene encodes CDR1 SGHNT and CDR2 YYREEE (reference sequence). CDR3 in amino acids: CASSLNTVAHYGYTF. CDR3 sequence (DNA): TGTGCCAGCAGCTTAAACACAGTTGCCCACTATGGCTACACCTTC.

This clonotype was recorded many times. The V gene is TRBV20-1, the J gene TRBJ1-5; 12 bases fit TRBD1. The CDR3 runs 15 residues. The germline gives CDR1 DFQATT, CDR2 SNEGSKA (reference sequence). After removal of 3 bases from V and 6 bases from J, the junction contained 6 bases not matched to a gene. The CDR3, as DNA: TGCAGTGCTAGCAGAGGGACAGGGGGCGGTCAGCCCCAGCATTTT. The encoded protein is CSASRGTGGGQPQHF.

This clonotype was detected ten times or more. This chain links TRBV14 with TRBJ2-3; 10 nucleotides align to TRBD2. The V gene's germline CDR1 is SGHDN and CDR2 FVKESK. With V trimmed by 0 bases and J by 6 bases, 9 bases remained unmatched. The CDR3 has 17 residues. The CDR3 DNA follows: TGTGCCAGCAGCCAAGAGGGACTAGCGTTGGTGAAGGATACGCAGTATTTT. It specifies CASSQEGLALVKDTQYF.

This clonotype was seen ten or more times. The DNA for the CDR3 is TGTGCCAGCAGTGATGGGGACAGAGCTGAAGCTTTCTTT. Protein: CASSDGDRAEAFF. The chain couples TRBV2 to TRBJ1-1, with 7 bases fitting TRBD1. The germline V gene has CDR1 SNHLY and CDR2 FYNNEI. CDR3 length equals 13 residues. The junction had 4 bases not matched to a gene; V was cut back by 3 bases and J by 6 bases.

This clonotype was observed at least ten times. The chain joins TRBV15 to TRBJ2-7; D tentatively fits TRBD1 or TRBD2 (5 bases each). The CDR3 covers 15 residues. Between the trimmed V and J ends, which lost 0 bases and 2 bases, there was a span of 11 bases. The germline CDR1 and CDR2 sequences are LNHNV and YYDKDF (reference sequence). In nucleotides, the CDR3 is TGTGCCACCAGCAGAGAAGGGACGGACGCCTACGAGCAGTACTTC. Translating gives CATSREGTDAYEQYF.

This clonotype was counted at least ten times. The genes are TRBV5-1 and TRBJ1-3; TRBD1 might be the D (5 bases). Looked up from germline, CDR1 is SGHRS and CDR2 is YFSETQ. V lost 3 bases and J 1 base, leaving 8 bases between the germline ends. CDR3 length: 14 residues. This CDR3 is CASSWDPSGNTIYF. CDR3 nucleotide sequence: TGCGCCAGCAGCTGGGACCCTTCTGGAAACACCATATATTTT.

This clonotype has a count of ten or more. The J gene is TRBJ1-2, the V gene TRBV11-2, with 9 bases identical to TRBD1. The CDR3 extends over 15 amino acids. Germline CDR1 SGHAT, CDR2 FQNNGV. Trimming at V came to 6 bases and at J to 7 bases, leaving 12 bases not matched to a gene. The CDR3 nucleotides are TGTGCCAGCAGAGGCCCACAGGGGGCGGGTGGTGGCTACACCTTC. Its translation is CASRGPQGAGGGYTF.

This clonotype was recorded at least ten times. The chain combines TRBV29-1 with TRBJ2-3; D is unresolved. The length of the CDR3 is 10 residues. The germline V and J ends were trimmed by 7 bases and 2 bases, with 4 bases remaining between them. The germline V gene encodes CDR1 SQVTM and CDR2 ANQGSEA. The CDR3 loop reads CSGYTDTQYF. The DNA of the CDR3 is TGCAGCGGGTACACAGATACGCAGTATTTT.

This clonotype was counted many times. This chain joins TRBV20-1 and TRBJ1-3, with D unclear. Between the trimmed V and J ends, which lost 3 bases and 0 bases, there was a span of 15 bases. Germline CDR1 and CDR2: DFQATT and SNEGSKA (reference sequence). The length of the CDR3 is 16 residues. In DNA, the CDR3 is TGCAGTGCTAGTCCCAGGCAGGATAACTCTGGAAACACCATATATTTT. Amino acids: CSASPRQDNSGNTIYF.

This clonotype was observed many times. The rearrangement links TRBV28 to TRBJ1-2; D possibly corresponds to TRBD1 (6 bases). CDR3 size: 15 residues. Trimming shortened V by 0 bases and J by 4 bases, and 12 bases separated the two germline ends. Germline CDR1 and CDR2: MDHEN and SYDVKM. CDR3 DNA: TGTGCCAGCAGTTTATGGACAGGATCGGCCTATGGCTACACCTTC. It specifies CASSLWTGSAYGYTF.

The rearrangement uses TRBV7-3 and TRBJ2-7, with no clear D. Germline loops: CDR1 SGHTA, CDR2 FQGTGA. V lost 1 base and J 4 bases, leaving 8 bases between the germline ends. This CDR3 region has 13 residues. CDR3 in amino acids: CASSLSKAYEQYF. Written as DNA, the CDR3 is TGTGCCAGCAGCTTAAGCAAAGCGTACGAGCAGTACTTC. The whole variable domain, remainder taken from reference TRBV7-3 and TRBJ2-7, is GAGVSQTPSNKVTEKGKYVELRCDPISGHTALYWYRQSLGQGPEFLIYFQGTGAADDSGLPNDRFFAVRPEGSVSTLKIQRTERGDSAVYLCASSLSKAYEQYFGPGTRLTVT.

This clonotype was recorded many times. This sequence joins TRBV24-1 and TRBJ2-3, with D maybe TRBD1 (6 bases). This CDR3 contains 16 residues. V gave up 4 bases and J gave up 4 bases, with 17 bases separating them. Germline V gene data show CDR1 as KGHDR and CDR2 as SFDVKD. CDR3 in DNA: TGTGCCACCAGTGACTCTGACAGGTTGGGGGCAGATACGCAGTATTTT. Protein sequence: CATSDSDRLGADTQYF.

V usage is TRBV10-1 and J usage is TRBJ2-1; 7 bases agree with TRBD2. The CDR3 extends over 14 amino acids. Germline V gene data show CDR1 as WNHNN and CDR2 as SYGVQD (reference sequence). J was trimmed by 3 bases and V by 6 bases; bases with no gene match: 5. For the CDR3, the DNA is TGCGCCAGCAGCAGAGAGCGGGACTACAATGAGCAGTTCTTC. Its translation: CASSRERDYNEQFF.

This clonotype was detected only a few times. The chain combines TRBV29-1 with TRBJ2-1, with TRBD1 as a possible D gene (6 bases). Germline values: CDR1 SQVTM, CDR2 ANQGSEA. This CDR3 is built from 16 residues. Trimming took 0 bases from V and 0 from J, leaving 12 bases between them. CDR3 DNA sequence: TGCAGCGTTGAAGATGTGGGACACAGCTCCTACAATGAGCAGTTCTTC. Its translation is CSVEDVGHSSYNEQFF.

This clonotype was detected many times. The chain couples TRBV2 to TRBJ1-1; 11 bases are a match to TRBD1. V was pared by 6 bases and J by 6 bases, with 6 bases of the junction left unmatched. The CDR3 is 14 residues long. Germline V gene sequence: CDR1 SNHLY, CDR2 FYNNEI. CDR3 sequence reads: CASSGQGAVAEAFF. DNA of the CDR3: TGTGCCAGCAGCGGACAGGGGGCCGTCGCTGAAGCTTTCTTT.

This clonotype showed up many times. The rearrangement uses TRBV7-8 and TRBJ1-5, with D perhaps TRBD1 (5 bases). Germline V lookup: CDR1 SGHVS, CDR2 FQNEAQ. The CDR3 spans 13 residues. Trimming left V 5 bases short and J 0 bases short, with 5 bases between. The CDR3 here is CASSGGSNQPQHF. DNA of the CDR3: TGTGCCAGCAGCGGGGGTAGCAATCAGCCCCAGCATTTT.

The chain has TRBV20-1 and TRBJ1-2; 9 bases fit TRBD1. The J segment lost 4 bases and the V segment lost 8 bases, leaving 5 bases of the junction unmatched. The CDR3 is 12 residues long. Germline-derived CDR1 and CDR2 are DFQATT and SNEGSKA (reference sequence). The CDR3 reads CSFRQGVYGYTF. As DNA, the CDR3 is TGCAGTTTTCGACAGGGGGTCTATGGCTACACCTTC.

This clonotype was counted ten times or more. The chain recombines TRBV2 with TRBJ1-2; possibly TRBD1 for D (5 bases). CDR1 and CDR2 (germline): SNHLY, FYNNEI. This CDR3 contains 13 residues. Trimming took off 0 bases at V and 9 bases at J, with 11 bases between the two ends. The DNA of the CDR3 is TGTGCCAGCAGTGAAGCGCTTGGGGGAAGCTACACCTTC. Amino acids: CASSEALGGSYTF. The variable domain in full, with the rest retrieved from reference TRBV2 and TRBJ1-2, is EPEVTQTPSHQVTQMGQEVILRCVPISNHLYFYWYRQILGQKVEFLVSFYNNEISEKSEIFDDQFSVERPDGSNFTLKIRSTKLEDSAMYFCASSEALGGSYTFGSGTRLTVV.

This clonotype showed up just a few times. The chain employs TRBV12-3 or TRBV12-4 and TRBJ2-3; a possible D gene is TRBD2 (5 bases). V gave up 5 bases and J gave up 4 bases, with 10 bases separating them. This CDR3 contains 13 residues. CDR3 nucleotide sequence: TGTGCCAGCAGTGCCCGGACTGCAGATACGCAGTATTTT. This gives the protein CASSARTADTQYF.

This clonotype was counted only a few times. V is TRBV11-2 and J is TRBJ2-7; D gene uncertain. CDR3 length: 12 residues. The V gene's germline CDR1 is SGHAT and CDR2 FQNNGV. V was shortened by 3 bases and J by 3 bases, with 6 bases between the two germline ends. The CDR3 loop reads CASSFDLYEQYF. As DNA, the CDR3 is TGTGCCAGCAGCTTCGATCTCTACGAGCAGTACTTC.

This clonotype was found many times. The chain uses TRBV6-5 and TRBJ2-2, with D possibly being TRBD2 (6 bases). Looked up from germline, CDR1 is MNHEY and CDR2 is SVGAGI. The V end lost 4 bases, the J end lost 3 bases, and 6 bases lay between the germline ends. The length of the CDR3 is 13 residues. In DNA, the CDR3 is TGTGCCAGCAGTTGGGGGGACACCGGGGAGCTGTTTTTT. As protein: CASSWGDTGELFF.

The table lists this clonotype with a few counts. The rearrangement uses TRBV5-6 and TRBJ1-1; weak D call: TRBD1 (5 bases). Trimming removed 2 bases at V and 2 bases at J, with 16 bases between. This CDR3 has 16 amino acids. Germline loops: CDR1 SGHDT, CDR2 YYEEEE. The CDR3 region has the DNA TGTGCCAGCAGCTTTTTTTTGGGGGTCCGCAACACTGAAGCTTTCTTT. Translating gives CASSFFLGVRNTEAFF.

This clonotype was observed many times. For the CDR3, the DNA is TGCAGTGCTAGATCCAGCGGGGACGGGACCGGGGAGCTGTTTTTT. It encodes CSARSSGDGTGELFF. The chain joins TRBV20-1 to TRBJ2-2; 7 positions match TRBD2. Per germline, CDR1 DFQATT and CDR2 SNEGSKA (reference sequence). With 2 bases clipped from V and 5 bases from J, the junction kept 8 bases outside the gene matches. The CDR3 totals 15 residues.

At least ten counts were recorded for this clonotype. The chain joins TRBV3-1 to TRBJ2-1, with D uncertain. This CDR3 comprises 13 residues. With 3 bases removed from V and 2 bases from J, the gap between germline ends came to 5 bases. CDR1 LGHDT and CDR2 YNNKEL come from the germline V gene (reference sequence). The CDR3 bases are TGTGCCAGCAGCCACGGACCCTACAATGAGCAGTTCTTC. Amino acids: CASSHGPYNEQFF.

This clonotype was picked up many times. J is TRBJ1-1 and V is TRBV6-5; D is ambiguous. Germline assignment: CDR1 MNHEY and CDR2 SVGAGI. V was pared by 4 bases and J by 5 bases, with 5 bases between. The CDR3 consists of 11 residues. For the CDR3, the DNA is TGTGCCAGCAGTTTGCAAACTGAAGCTTTCTTT. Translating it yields CASSLQTEAFF.